This T cell receptor beta chain was observed in a study of human thymus T cells. Study outcomes and limitations: Thymic repertoires of unrelated individuals were reported in related research to overlap highly. Use of V and J genes seemed skewed within the thymic and blood repertoires.

Libraries were prepared by immunoSEQ multiplex PCR; TCRdb keeps only in-frame clonotypes and omits some of them. The repertoire holds roughly 120,000 clones, with approximately 96% as singletons. The CDR3 loop spans 14 amino acids. Trimming removed 0 bases at V and 9 bases at J, with 13 bases between. Looked up from germline, CDR1 is MGHRA and CDR2 is YSYEKL. With respect to this clone: Its antigen is undetermined.

Thymus specimens were resections from corrective heart surgery. Congenital heart defects were the reason for the corrective surgery that the donors, healthy Finnish infants, were having. This chain joins TRBV4-1 and TRBJ2-3; D unresolved. The source is a boy in the first two years of life with a congenital heart defect but otherwise immunologically healthy. The sequencing sample was made of thymus tissue. CDR3 bases: TGCGCCAGCAGCCAAGACTCGCCCGGTTGGACGCAGTATTTT. Its protein product is CASSQDSPGWTQYF.